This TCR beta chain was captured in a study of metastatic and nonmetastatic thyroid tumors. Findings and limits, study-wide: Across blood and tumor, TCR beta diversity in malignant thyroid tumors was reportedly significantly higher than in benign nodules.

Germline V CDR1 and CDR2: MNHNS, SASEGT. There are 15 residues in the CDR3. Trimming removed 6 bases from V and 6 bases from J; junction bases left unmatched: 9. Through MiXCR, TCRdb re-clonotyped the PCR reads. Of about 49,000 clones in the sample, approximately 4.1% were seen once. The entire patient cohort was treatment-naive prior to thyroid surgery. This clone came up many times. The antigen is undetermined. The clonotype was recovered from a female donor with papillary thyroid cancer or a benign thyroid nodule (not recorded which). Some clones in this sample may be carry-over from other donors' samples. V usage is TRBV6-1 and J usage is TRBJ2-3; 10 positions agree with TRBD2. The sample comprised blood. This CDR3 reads CASRTSGAVYDTQYF. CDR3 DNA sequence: TGTGCCAGCAGAACTAGCGGGGCGGTTTATGATACGCAGTATTTT.